Given below is one TCR beta chain in context. Only a few counts were recorded for this clone. The antigen this receptor binds is unknown. Qualities for individual bases were not recorded, and no much larger clone is one base off. There are 13 amino acids in the CDR3, from cysteine to phenylalanine inclusive. Solely the CDR3 DNA is kept, with 39 bases framed from the first base. The germline ends are 9 bases apart after V is trimmed by 1 base and J by 6 bases. Via the germline V gene, CDR1 is SNHLY and CDR2 FYNNEI. These data come from a study of long-term antiretroviral therapy in people with HIV (dated by TCRdb to the early 2020s). Study-level background: The earliest samples were collected approximately a decade before the 2015 WHO recommendation for immediate ART, a period when ART was typically delayed until CD4 counts fell. A retrospective serial study tested whether changes in peripheral blood TRB repertoire composition and diversity were associated with ART initiation and durable HIV suppression. From 25 to 30 adults with confirmed HIV infection, the cohort provided around 180 cryopreserved PBMC samples, gathered serially across a mean of approximately six years (range 1-12). About a third of the roughly 30 participants with HIV were female. No cross-contamination during QIAcube processing was shown when test extractions of a monoclonal T-cell line were performed alongside about 33 polyclonal samples.

Paper-wide results and their limitations: Because pre-ART samples had limited cell numbers, profiling was done on unsorted PBMC rather than on sorted CD4+ and CD8+ T cells. CDR3 length ranges in HIV repertoires were narrower than in controls, and network structure suggested an antigen-experienced repertoire with only a slight naive shift after ART. Inferences about post-ART repertoire changes were limited because no data were available on ART adherence, viral resistance or therapy changes. Expanded TRB clones identified before ART initiation dominated the repertoire at all time points, although this dominance fluctuated and declined in many PLHIV after ART. The samples span the years 2004 to 2017, and the ART regimens used at that time may not be as effective as current regimens. A significant increase in TRB diversity was found to be associated with ART initiation, although TRB diversity was observed to remain significantly below that of transplant donor controls even after long-term ART. Limited PBMC availability meant only the TCR beta chain was sequenced, without alpha chain pairing.

The immunoSEQ hsTCRB v3.0 assay was used at survey level resolution to sequence the TRB variable region. TRB sequencing targeted a depth of about 35,000-50,000 T-cell genomes per sample. Pooled TRB libraries were sequenced on an Illumina MiSeq with a v3 150-cycle kit. In the paper's pipeline: Repertoire analysis was performed in R inside a reproducible Nextflow workflow that covered QC, data transformation and analysis. LymphoSeq2, an R package for exploring AIRR-Seq data, was used to implement custom analyses. Several samples that yielded fewer than 5000 total TRB sequences were excluded, so that 200 or so HIV repertoires were analyzed. Of the approximately 190 retained HIV repertoires, over 55 were collected before and roughly 130 after ART initiation. Repertoires were downsampled to 5000 TRB nucleotide sequences, and summary statistics were averaged over 100 downsampling iterations. The analysis kept only TRB sequences whose CDR3 regions were at least seven amino acids long. A Shannon entropy-derived clonality score and the Gini coefficient were used to measure diversity. In repertoire networks, the top 5000 CDR3 amino acid sequences were linked whenever an edit distance of one separated two sequences. Antigen specificity groups and MHC restriction were predicted for TRB CDR3 amino acid sequences with GLIPH2. CDR3 amino acid sequences were matched against VDJdb and McPAS-TCR to flag known CMV, EBV, HIV or tissue antigen associations. Pre-ART, post-ART and control groups were compared with Wilcoxon signed-rank tests and Holm-Bonferroni correction. This is the immuneACCESS table as TCRdb keeps it, with only in-frame sequences that have V and J called. A part of the clones is gone; compared with another copy, unresolved V genes explain less than half, and the rest is unexplained. That table is the source of V, J and clone size, and D and trimming were worked out from the DNA. Present in this sample are about 32,000 clones, approximately 85% of which were seen just once. The ten largest clones capture just under 4.5% of the sample.

Inclusion was restricted to participants for whom at least one PBMC sample before ART initiation and at least two post-ART samples were available. Treatment was received in the United States of America by all participants with HIV. Before DNA extraction, cryopreserved samples of about 0.95-10 million PBMC were thawed and washed. At the time of the earliest PBMC sample, participants with HIV were aged between roughly 20 and 55 years. Each participant contributed PBMC samples from 1-4 timepoints before ART initiation and 2-8 timepoints after ART initiation, with a median of 7 samples. For every participant, serial HIV viral load, CD4+ T-cell count, ART history and demographic data were obtained. Using a Qiagen kit on a QIAcube, genomic DNA was extracted from unsorted PBMC, with samples processed in batches of 12.

In this chain, TRBV2 is recombined with TRBJ1-2; TRBD1 could be the D gene, as 5 bases match. The material sequenced was unsorted PBMCs, taken approximately 3.5 years after starting antiretroviral therapy. This clonotype originated in a man between 18 and 35 years old with HIV. The DNA sequence is given as TGTGCCAGCAGTGAAGAGGGGCGGAATGGCTACACCTTC. Its protein product is CASSEEGRNGYTF. Here the CDR3 is joined to the reference TRBV2 and TRBJ1-2 genes, and the full variable domain is: EPEVTQTPSHQVTQMGQEVILRCVPISNHLYFYWYRQILGQKVEFLVSFYNNEISEKSEIFDDQFSVERPDGSNFTLKIRSTKLEDSAMYFCASSEEGRNGYTFGSGTRLTVV.